This T cell receptor beta chain is from a study of T-cell memory formation after mild COVID-19. TCRdb passed the 5' RACE reads through MiXCR, listing each CDR3 protein once. The data contain approximately 490,000 distinct CDR3 sequences, 20% of them singletons. The length of the CDR3 is 15 residues. The V end was cut by 3 bases, the J end by 5 bases, with 17 bases between. This TCR came from an adult woman who had mild COVID-19 (a few samples of this study predate the infection). Cell type and time point are not known. V and J are TRBV12-3 or TRBV12-4 and TRBJ2-7; D perhaps matches TRBD1 (5 bases). Sequenced input: PBMCs or a T cell subset sorted from them (not recorded which). The CDR3 nucleotides are TGTGCCAGCAGTTTCAGGGATACCTCTTCGCACGAGCAGTACTTC. This codes for CASSFRDTSSHEQYF.